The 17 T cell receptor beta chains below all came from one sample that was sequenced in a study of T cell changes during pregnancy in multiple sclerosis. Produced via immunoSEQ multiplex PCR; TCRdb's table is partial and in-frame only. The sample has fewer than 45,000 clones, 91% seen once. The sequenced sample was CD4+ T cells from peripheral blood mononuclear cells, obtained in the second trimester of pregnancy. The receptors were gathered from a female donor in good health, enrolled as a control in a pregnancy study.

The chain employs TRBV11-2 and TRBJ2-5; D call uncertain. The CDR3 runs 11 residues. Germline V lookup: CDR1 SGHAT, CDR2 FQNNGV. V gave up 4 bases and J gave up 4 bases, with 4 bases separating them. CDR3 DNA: TGTGCCAGCAGCTCCTCAGAGACCCAGTACTTC. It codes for CASSSSETQYF.

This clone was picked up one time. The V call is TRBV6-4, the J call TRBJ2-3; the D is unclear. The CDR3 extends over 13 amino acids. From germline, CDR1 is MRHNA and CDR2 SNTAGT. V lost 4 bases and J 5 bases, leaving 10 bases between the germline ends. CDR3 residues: CASSAEAGDTQYF. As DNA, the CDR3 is TGTGCCAGCAGTGCCGAAGCTGGAGATACGCAGTATTTT.

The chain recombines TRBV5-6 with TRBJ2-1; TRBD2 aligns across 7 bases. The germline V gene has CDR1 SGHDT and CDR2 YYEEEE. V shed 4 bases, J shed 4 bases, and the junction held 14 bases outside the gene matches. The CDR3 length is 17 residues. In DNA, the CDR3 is TGTGCCAGCAGCCTCCTGAGTCAGCGGGACTCTTACAATGAGCAGTTCTTC. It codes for CASSLLSQRDSYNEQFF.

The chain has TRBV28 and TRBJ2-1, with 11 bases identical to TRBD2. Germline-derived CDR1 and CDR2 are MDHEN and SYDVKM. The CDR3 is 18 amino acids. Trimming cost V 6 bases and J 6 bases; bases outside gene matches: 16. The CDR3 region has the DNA TGTGCCAGCAGCCAAGGACTAGCGGGTTGGTTTCTGGGCAATGAGCAGTTCTTC. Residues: CASSQGLAGWFLGNEQFF.

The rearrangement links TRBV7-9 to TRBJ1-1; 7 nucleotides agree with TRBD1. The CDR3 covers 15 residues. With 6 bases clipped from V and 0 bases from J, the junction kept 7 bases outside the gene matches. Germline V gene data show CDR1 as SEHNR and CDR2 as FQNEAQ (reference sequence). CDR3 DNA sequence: TGTGCCAGCAGGCCTCCGGGACAGATGAACACTGAAGCTTTCTTT. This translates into CASRPPGQMNTEAFF.

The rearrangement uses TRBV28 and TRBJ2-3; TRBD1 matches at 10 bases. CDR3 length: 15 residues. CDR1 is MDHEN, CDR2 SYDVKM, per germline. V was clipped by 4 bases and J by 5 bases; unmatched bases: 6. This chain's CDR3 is CASSSLGTGEDTQYF. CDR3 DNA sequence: TGTGCCAGCAGTTCCCTCGGGACAGGGGAAGATACGCAGTATTTT.

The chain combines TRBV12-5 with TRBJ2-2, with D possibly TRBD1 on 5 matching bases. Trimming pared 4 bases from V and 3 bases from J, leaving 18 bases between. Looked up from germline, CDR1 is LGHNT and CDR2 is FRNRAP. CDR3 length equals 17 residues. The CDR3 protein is CASGSRQLLDDTGELFF. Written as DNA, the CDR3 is TGTGCTAGTGGTTCGAGACAGCTTCTAGATGACACCGGGGAGCTGTTTTTT.

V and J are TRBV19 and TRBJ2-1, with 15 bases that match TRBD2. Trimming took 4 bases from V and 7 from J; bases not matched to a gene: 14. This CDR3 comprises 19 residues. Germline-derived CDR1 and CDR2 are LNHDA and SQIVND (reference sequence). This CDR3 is CASSTLRTSGRGPFNEQFF. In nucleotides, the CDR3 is TGTGCCAGTAGTACACTCAGGACTAGCGGGAGGGGGCCATTTAATGAGCAGTTCTTC.

DNA for the CDR3: TGTGCCAGCAGCGCACTAGCGGGAGGGGGGACAGATACGCAGTATTTT. It encodes CASSALAGGGTDTQYF. This chain connects TRBV28 to TRBJ2-3; 13 bases are shared with TRBD2. V gave up 6 bases and J gave up 3 bases; unmatched junction bases: 6. The CDR3 totals 16 residues. Germline CDR1 is MDHEN and CDR2 is SYDVKM. Based on the CDR3 plus reference TRBV28 and TRBJ2-3, the full variable domain is DVKVTQSSRYLVKRTGEKVFLECVQDMDHENMFWYRQDPGLGLRLIYFSYDVKMKEKGDIPEGYSVSREKKERFSLILESASTNQTSMYLCASSALAGGGTDTQYFGPGTRLTVL.

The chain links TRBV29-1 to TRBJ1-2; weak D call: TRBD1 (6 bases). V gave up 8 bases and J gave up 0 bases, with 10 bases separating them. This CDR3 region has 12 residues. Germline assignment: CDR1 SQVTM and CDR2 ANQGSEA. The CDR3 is CSIYRANYGYTF. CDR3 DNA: TGCAGCATTTACAGGGCTAACTATGGCTACACCTTC.

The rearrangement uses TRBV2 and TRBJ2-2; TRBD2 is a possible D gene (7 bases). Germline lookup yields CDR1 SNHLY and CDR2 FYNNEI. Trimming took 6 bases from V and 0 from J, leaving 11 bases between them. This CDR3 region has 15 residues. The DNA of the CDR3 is TGTGCCAGCAGAAAGGGGGGGGCGAACACCGGGGAGCTGTTTTTT. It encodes CASRKGGANTGELFF.

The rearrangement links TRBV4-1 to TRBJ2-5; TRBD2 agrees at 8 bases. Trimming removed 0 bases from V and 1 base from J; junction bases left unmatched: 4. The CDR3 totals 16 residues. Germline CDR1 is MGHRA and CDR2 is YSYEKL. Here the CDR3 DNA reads TGCGCCAGCAGCCAAGATTTCGCGGGGGGCCAAGAGACCCAGTACTTC. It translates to CASSQDFAGGQETQYF.

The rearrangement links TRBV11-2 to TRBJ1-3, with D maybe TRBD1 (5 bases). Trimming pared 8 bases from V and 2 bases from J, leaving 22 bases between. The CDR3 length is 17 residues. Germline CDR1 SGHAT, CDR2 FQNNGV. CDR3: CASSNSIRQLTGNTIYF. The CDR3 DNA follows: TGTGCCAGCTCCAATTCGATCCGACAGTTAACTGGAAACACCATATATTTT.

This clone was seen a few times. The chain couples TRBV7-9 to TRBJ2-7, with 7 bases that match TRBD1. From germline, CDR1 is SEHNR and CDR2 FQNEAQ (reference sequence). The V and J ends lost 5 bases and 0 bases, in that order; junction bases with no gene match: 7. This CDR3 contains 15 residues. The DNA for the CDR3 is TGTGCCAGCAGCCCCCCGACAGGGAGCTCCTACGAGCAGTACTTC. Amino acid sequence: CASSPPTGSSYEQYF.

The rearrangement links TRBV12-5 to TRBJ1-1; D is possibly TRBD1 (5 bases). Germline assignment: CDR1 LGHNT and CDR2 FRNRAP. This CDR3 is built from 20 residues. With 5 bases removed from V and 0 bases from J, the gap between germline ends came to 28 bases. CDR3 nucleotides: TGTGCTAGTGGTCCCCGACTTAGGGGACTGGGATTTATTATGAACACTGAAGCTTTCTTT. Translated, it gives CASGPRLRGLGFIMNTEAFF.

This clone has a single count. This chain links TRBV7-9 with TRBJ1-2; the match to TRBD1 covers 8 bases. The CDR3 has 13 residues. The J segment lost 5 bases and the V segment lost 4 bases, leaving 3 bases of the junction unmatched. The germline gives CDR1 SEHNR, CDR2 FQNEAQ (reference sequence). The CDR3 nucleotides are TGTGCCAGCAGCTCCGGACAGGGATATGGCTACACCTTC. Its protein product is CASSSGQGYGYTF.

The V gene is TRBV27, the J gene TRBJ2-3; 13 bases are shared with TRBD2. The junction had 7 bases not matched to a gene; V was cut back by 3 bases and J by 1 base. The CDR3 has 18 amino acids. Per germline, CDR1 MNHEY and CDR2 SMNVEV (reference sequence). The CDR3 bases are TGTGCCAGCAGTTTTTTACTAGCGGGGGGGCCTGGCACAGATACGCAGTATTTT. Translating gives CASSFLLAGGPGTDTQYF.